This T cell receptor beta chain was recovered during a study of blood T cells in healthy people across ages. A second 7 to 11 cycle PCR used barcoded and J-beta primers. TCRdb itself ran the 5' RACE reads through MiXCR, one entry per CDR3 protein. The sample contains some 1.5 million distinct CDR3 sequences, about 30% of which appear only once. In this sample, this clonotype turned up many times. Its antigen is still unknown. Donors gave about 10 milliliters of peripheral blood apiece. Germline V lookup: CDR1 SQVTM, CDR2 ANQGSEA. Trimming shortened V by 1 base and J by 5 bases, and 17 bases separated the two germline ends. The CDR3 length is 15 residues. General study points: Per million T cells, TCR beta diversity dropped about linearly as age rose.

The rearrangement links TRBV29-1 to TRBJ2-5; a possible D gene is TRBD1 (5 bases). The specimen was blood. This sequence was found in a woman aged 25 to 39 in good health. The CDR3: CSVEGWTHSQETQYF. CDR3 nucleotide sequence: TGCAGCGTTGAAGGTTGGACACACTCTCAGGAGACCCAGTACTTC. The complete variable domain, with remaining parts taken from reference TRBV29-1 and TRBJ2-5, reads SAVISQKPSRDICQRGTSLTIQCQVDSQVTMMFWYRQQPGQSLTLIATANQGSEATYESGFVIDKFPISRPNLTFSTLTVSNMSPEDSSIYLCSVEGWTHSQETQYFGPGTRLLVL.